A single sample gave rise to the 26 T cell receptor beta chains below, sequenced in a study of cytomegalovirus exposure and HLA in healthy donors. The PCR employed 60 Vbeta primers together with 13 Jbeta primers. Clones were sequenced by immunoSEQ multiplex PCR, and TCRdb holds only the in-frame ones, with some missing. This sample carries over 95,000 clones, more than 65% of them seen once, and the ten largest clones take 9.5% to 12%. The sample taken for sequencing was PBMCs. Receptor source: a man aged 35 to 55 in good health and CMV-seropositive.

A few counts support this clone. This chain connects TRBV2 to TRBJ1-1, with 8 bases matching TRBD1. Germline V gene sequence: CDR1 SNHLY, CDR2 FYNNEI. The CDR3 spans 15 residues. V dropped 7 bases and J dropped 4; count of bases not matched to a gene: 11. CDR3 DNA sequence: TGTGCCAGCACTCTCCGGGGGGACAGGATCACTGAAGCTTTCTTT. Protein: CASTLRGDRITEAFF.

V is TRBV4-1 and J is TRBJ2-5; 7 bases fit TRBD1. The CDR3 runs 14 residues. CDR1 is MGHRA and CDR2 is YSYEKL in the germline V gene. J was trimmed by 4 bases and V by 4 bases; bases with no gene match: 6. Here the CDR3 reads CASSPRGISETQYF. CDR3 nucleotide sequence: TGCGCCAGCAGCCCCAGGGGGATTTCAGAGACCCAGTACTTC.

V usage is TRBV7-2 and J usage is TRBJ1-5; TRBD1 matches 7 bases. Germline CDR1 reads SGHTA; CDR2 reads FQGNSA. J lost 2 bases, V lost 6 bases, and 4 bases had no gene match. CDR3 length: 14 residues. Here the CDR3 reads CASRSTGGNQPQHF. The CDR3 DNA reads as TGTGCCAGCAGGTCTACAGGGGGCAATCAGCCCCAGCATTTT.

V is TRBV7-9 and J is TRBJ2-2; weak D call: TRBD1 (6 bases). The CDR3 loop spans 17 amino acids. With 4 bases removed from V and 0 bases from J, the gap between germline ends came to 15 bases. CDR1 is SEHNR and CDR2 is FQNEAQ in the germline V gene (reference sequence). CDR3 sequence: CASSWRTGTSNTGELFF. For the CDR3, the DNA is TGTGCCAGCAGCTGGAGGACCGGGACATCGAACACCGGGGAGCTGTTTTTT.

The chain uses TRBV5-4 and TRBJ2-7; the match to TRBD1 covers 7 bases. The V gene's germline CDR1 is SGHNT and CDR2 YYREEE (reference sequence). J gave up 3 bases and V 4 bases, and 4 bases lay outside the gene matches. The CDR3 consists of 13 residues. This CDR3 is CASSRDSNYEQYF. CDR3 in DNA: TGTGCCAGCAGCCGGGACAGCAACTACGAGCAGTACTTC.

The genes are TRBV27 and TRBJ2-7; the match to TRBD1 covers 7 bases. Germline trimming cut 4 bases from V and 0 bases from J; bases unmatched to any gene: 6. CDR1 MNHEY and CDR2 SMNVEV come from the germline V gene (reference sequence). This CDR3 is 15 amino acids long. The CDR3 loop is CASSSNRDSSYEQYF. CDR3 nucleotide sequence: TGTGCCAGCAGTTCTAACCGGGACAGCTCCTACGAGCAGTACTTC.

Concerning this clone: The junction departs from the called germline gene at one end, perhaps through a read error. The genes are TRBV5-6 and TRBJ2-6; perhaps TRBD1 as D (6 bases). The CDR3 consists of 15 residues. The germline V gene has CDR1 SGHDT and CDR2 YYEEEE. This chain's CDR3 is CASSITGFGANGLTF. As DNA, the CDR3 is TGTGCCAGCAGCATAACAGGGTTTGGGGCCAACGGCCTGACTTTC.

The chain combines TRBV15 with TRBJ1-5; D may be TRBD1 (5 bases). This CDR3 has 14 amino acids. Germline V CDR1 and CDR2: LNHNV, YYDKDF (reference sequence). Between the trimmed V and J ends, which lost 5 bases and 1 base, there was a span of 9 bases. The CDR3 here is CATSGGTSNQPQHF. CDR3 DNA sequence: TGTGCCACCAGCGGGGGGACCAGCAATCAGCCCCAGCATTTT.

The chain links TRBV9 to TRBJ2-2, with TRBD2 matching 14 bases. The CDR3 length is 18 residues. The germline gives CDR1 SGDLS, CDR2 YYNGEE. V lost 3 bases, J lost 3 bases, and 7 bases stayed unmatched. The CDR3 DNA is TGTGCCAGCAGCGCGCAAGGGACTAGCGGGGGCTACACCGGGGAGCTGTTTTTT. This translates into CASSAQGTSGGYTGELFF.

The CDR3 DNA sequence: TGCGCCAGCAGCTTGGATTTTGCAGGGGCTTTTTTGTACTTC. This codes for CASSLDFAGAFLYF. V gene TRBV5-1 combines with J gene TRBJ2-7; D may be TRBD1 (6 bases). The CDR3 has 14 residues. Trimming cost V 0 bases and J 12 bases, with 19 bases left between them. Germline V gene data show CDR1 as SGHRS and CDR2 as YFSETQ.

This clone was observed a few times. This rearrangement joins TRBV6-1 to TRBJ2-3; 8 nucleotides align to TRBD1. Trimming at V came to 2 bases and at J to 4 bases, leaving 5 bases not matched to a gene. The CDR3 spans 15 residues. Germline CDR1 is MNHNS and CDR2 is SASEGT. In DNA, the CDR3 is TGTGCCAGCAGTGAAAGGGCAGGGGGCGCAGATACGCAGTATTTT. Its translation: CASSERAGGADTQYF.

The rearrangement links TRBV30 to TRBJ1-1, with 8 bases that match TRBD1. The length of the CDR3 is 14 residues. Trimming removed 2 bases from V and 1 base from J; junction bases left unmatched: 3. CDR1 and CDR2 (germline): GTSNPN, SVGIG (reference sequence). The CDR3 spells CAWSPGTGNTEAFF. The CDR3 nucleotides read TGTGCCTGGAGTCCTGGGACAGGGAACACTGAAGCTTTCTTT.

The gene calls are TRBV14 and TRBJ1-4; the D gene is possibly TRBD1 (5 bases). In germline, CDR1 is SGHDN, CDR2 FVKESK. This CDR3 comprises 15 residues. Between the trimmed V and J ends, which lost 3 bases and 5 bases, there was a span of 13 bases. CDR3 DNA sequence: TGTGCCAGCAGCCATCCCGCAGGGCGGAATGAAAAACTGTTTTTT. It is translated as CASSHPAGRNEKLFF.

The sample holds a few counts of this clone. The chain joins TRBV7-9 to TRBJ2-7; D is perhaps TRBD1 (5 bases). V lost 11 bases and J 0 bases, leaving 17 bases between the germline ends. The CDR3 sequence is 14 residues long. CDR1 is SEHNR and CDR2 is FQNEAQ in the germline V gene (reference sequence). CDR3 DNA sequence: TGTGCCTCCAGCGAGGACACGAGCTCCTACGAGCAGTACTTC. It encodes CASSEDTSSYEQYF. The whole variable domain, remainder taken from reference TRBV7-9 and TRBJ2-7, is DTGVSQNPRHKITKRGQNVTFRCDPISEHNRLYWYRQTLGQGPEFLTYFQNEAQLEKSRLLSDRFSAERPKGSFSTLEIQRTEQGDSAMYLCASSEDTSSYEQYFGPGTRLTVT.

In DNA, the CDR3 is TGTGCCAGCAGTAAGGGGACAGGGCACACTGAAGCTTTCTTT. This codes for CASSKGTGHTEAFF. The chain joins TRBV25-1 to TRBJ1-1; 9 bases align to TRBD1. This CDR3 has 14 residues. Germline assignment: CDR1 MGHDK and CDR2 SYGVNS. Trimming took 5 bases from V and 3 from J; bases not matched to a gene: 4.

The CDR3 DNA reads as TGTGCCAGCAGCTTGATCCCTGGGGGGGGATATGGCTACACCTTC. It translates to CASSLIPGGGYGYTF. The rearrangement links TRBV5-6 to TRBJ1-2; weak D call: TRBD1 (5 bases). The CDR3 runs 15 residues. CDR1 is SGHDT and CDR2 is YYEEEE in the germline V gene. V was clipped by 1 base and J by 5 bases, with 15 bases between them.

The chain joins TRBV18 to TRBJ2-1; D not certain. This CDR3 region has 12 residues. Germline CDR1 reads KGHSH; CDR2 reads LQKENI. Trimming took off 5 bases at V and 5 bases at J, with 7 bases between the two ends. The CDR3 protein is CASSGPNNEQFF. CDR3 DNA sequence: TGTGCCAGCTCAGGGCCTAACAATGAGCAGTTCTTC.

Here the CDR3 reads CAISESVARNTEAFF. The CDR3 coding sequence is TGTGCCATCAGTGAGTCGGTTGCGAGGAACACTGAAGCTTTCTTT. This chain connects TRBV10-3 to TRBJ1-1; D remains ambiguous. Germline V lookup: CDR1 ENHRY, CDR2 SYGVKD. Deletions cut 0 bases from V and 1 base from J, with 9 bases between. The CDR3 runs to 15 residues.

In this sample, this clone turned up a few times. This chain connects TRBV19 to TRBJ2-1; D is uncertain. The CDR3 loop spans 14 amino acids. The ends were cut back, 5 bases at V and 2 bases at J, with 10 bases in the middle. Germline V lookup: CDR1 LNHDA, CDR2 SQIVND (reference sequence). The CDR3 DNA sequence: TGTGCCAGTAGTCTTCGTGGAGCCTACAATGAGCAGTTCTTC. Protein product: CASSLRGAYNEQFF.

The chain joins TRBV2 to TRBJ1-5, with a possible D match to TRBD1 (5 bases). This CDR3 has 15 amino acids. V was shortened by 2 bases and J by 4 bases, with 12 bases between the two germline ends. Looked up from germline, CDR1 is SNHLY and CDR2 is FYNNEI. Here the CDR3 reads CASSEQGLRNQPQHF. In DNA, the CDR3 is TGTGCCAGCAGTGAACAGGGTTTGAGGAATCAGCCCCAGCATTTT.

V is TRBV15 and J is TRBJ2-5; 10 positions agree with TRBD2. The CDR3 is 14 amino acids. CDR1 and CDR2 from the germline V gene are LNHNV and YYDKDF (reference sequence). Trimming removed 3 bases from V and 3 bases from J; junction bases left unmatched: 1. The CDR3 protein is CATSSLAGEETQYF. CDR3 sequence (DNA): TGTGCCACCAGCAGCCTAGCGGGGGAAGAGACCCAGTACTTC.

The chain is built from TRBV19 and TRBJ2-7; 12 bases align to TRBD1. This CDR3 has 13 residues. V was pared by 7 bases and J by 6 bases, with 4 bases of the junction left unmatched. CDR1 and CDR2 from the germline V gene are LNHDA and SQIVND (reference sequence). In nucleotides, the CDR3 is TGTGCCAGTAAAGGGACAGGGGGCGTCGAGCAGTACTTC. Translated, it gives CASKGTGGVEQYF. Supplemented by reference TRBV19 and TRBJ2-7, the full variable domain reads DGGITQSPKYLFRKEGQNVTLSCEQNLNHDAMYWYRQDPGQGLRLIYYSQIVNDFQKGDIAEGYSVSREKKESFPLTVTSAQKNPTAFYLCASKGTGGVEQYFGPGTRLTVT.

V and J are TRBV7-2 and TRBJ1-5; TRBD1 is a possible D gene (6 bases). The V gene lost 3 bases and the J gene lost 3 bases, with 12 bases spanning the gap. The germline CDR1 and CDR2 sequences are SGHTA and FQGNSA. The CDR3 loop spans 15 amino acids. CDR3 in DNA: TGTGCCAGCAGCTTCGGGACACTGACCAATCAGCCCCAGCATTTT. Residues: CASSFGTLTNQPQHF.

The chain uses TRBV28 and TRBJ1-1; 8 positions agree with TRBD1. CDR1 is MDHEN, CDR2 SYDVKM, per germline. The CDR3 is 16 residues long. The J segment lost 1 base and the V segment lost 4 bases, leaving 8 bases of the junction unmatched. CDR3 protein: CASSSPPGTGNTEAFF. DNA of the CDR3: TGTGCCAGCAGTTCTCCCCCCGGGACAGGGAACACTGAAGCTTTCTTT.

The chain carries TRBV6-5 and TRBJ2-3; 9 bases line up with TRBD1. Trimming took 8 bases from V and 3 from J; bases not matched to a gene: 6. In germline, CDR1 is MNHEY, CDR2 SVGAGI. This CDR3 has 14 amino acids. The CDR3 DNA reads as TGTGCCAGCCGCGAGACAGGGGGTACAGATACGCAGTATTTT. Its protein product is CASRETGGTDTQYF.

This clone was seen a few times. CDR3 in amino acids: CASSSGTGKSETQYF. In nucleotides, the CDR3 is TGTGCCAGCAGCTCCGGGACAGGGAAATCGGAGACCCAGTACTTC. V gene TRBV7-6 combines with J gene TRBJ2-5; 9 nucleotides line up with TRBD1. J lost 5 bases, V lost 4 bases, and 8 bases had no gene match. This CDR3 is built from 15 residues. Per the germline V gene, CDR1 is SGHVS and CDR2 is FNYEAQ.